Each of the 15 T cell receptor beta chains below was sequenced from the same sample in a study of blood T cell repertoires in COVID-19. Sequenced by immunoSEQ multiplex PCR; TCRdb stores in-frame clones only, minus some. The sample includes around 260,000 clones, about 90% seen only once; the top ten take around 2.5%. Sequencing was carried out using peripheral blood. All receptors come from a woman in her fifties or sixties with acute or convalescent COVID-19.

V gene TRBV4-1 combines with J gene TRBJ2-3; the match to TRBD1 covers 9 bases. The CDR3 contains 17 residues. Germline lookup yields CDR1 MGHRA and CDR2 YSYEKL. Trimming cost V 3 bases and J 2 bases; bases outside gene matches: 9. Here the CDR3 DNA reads TGCGCCAGCAGCCAGACCCCGGGACAGGGCCCCACAGATACGCAGTATTTT. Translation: CASSQTPGQGPTDTQYF.

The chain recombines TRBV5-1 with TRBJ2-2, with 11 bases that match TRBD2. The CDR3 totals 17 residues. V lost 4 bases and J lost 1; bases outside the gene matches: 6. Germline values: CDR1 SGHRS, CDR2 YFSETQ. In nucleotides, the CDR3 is TGCGCCAGCAGCAAACGAGGGACTAGCGGGAACACCGGGGAGCTGTTTTTT. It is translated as CASSKRGTSGNTGELFF. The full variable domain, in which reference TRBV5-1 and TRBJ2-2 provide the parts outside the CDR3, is KAGVTQTPRYLIKTRGQQVTLSCSPISGHRSVSWYQQTPGQGLQFLFEYFSETQRNKGNFPGRFSGRQFSNSRSEMNVSTLELGDSALYLCASSKRGTSGNTGELFFGEGSRLTVL.

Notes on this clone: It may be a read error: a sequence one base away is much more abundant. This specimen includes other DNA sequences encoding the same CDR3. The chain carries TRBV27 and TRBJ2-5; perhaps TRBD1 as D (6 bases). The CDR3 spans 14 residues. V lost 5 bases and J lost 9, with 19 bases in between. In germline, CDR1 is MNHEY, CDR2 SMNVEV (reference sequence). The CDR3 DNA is TGTGCCAGCAGTCTAGACAGGACTCGGTCGTCCCAGTACTTC. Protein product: CASSLDRTRSSQYF.

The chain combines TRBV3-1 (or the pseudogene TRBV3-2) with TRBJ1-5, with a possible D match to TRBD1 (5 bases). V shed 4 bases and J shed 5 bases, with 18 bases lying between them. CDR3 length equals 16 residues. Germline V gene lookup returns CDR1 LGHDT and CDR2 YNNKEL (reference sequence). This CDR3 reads CASSPEGRTTYQPQHF. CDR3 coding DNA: TGTGCCAGCAGCCCAGAAGGACGGACAACTTATCAGCCCCAGCATTTT.

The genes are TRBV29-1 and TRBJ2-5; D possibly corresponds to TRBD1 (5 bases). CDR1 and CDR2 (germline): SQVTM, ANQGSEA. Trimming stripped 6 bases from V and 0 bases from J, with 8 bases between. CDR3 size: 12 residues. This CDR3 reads CSVLTDQETQYF. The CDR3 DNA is TGCAGCGTCCTGACAGACCAAGAGACCCAGTACTTC.

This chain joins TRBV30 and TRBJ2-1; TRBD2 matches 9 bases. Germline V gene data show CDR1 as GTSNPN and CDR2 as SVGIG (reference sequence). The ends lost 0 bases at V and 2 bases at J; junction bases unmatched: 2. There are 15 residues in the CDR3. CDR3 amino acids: CAWSVAGGPYNEQFF. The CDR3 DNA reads TGTGCCTGGAGTGTGGCGGGAGGGCCCTACAATGAGCAGTTCTTC.

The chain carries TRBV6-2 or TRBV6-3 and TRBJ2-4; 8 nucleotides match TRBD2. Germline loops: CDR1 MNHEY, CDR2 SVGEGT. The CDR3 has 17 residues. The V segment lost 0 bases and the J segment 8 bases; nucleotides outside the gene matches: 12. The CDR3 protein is CASSYSRDGGRSDIQYF. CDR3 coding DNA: TGTGCCAGCAGTTACTCGAGAGATGGCGGGAGGAGCGACATTCAGTACTTC.

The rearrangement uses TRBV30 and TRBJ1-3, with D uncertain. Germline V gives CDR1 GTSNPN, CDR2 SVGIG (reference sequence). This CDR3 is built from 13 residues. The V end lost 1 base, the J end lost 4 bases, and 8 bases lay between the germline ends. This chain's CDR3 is CAWSEQIGNTIYF. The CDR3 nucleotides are TGTGCCTGGAGTGAACAGATCGGAAACACCATATATTTT.

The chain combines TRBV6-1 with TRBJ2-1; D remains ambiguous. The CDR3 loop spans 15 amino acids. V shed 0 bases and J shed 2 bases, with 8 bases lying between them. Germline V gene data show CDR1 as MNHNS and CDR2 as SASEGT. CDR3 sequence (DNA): TGTGCCAGCAGTGAAGCCCTAGTTCCCTACAATGAGCAGTTCTTC. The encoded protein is CASSEALVPYNEQFF.

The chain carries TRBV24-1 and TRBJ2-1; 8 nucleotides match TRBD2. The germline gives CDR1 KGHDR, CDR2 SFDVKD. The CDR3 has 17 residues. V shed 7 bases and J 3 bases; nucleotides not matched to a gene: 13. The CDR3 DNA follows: TGTGCCACCAGAAATACGAGGAGCGGGAGACTCTACAATGAGCAGTTCTTC. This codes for CATRNTRSGRLYNEQFF.

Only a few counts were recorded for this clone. In nucleotides, the CDR3 is TGCGCCAGCAGCACGGGGACAGCCCTCACTGAAGCTTTCTTT. Translated: CASSTGTALTEAFF. The J gene is TRBJ1-1, the V gene TRBV5-1; the match to TRBD1 covers 7 bases. CDR3 size: 14 residues. The germline gives CDR1 SGHRS, CDR2 YFSETQ. V was clipped by 4 bases and J by 4 bases; unmatched bases: 7.

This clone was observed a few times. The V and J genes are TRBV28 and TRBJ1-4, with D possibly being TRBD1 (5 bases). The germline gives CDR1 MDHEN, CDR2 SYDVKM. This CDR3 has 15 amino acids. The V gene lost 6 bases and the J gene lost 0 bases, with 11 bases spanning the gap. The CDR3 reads CASRGGPSTNEKLFF. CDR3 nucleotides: TGTGCCAGCAGGGGGGGACCATCAACTAATGAAAAACTGTTTTTT.

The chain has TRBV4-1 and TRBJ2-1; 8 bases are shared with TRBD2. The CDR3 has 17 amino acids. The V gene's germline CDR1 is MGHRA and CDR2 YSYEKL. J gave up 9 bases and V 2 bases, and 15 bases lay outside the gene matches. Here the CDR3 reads CASSQHPGTPRGGEQFF. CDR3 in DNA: TGCGCCAGCAGCCAACACCCCGGGACACCTCGGGGGGGTGAGCAGTTCTTC.

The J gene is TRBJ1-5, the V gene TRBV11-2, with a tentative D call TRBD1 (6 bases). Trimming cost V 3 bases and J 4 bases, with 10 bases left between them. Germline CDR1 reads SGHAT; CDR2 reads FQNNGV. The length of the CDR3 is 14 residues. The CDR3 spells CASSFPGQNQPQHF. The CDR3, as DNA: TGTGCCAGCAGCTTTCCCGGACAGAATCAGCCCCAGCATTTT.

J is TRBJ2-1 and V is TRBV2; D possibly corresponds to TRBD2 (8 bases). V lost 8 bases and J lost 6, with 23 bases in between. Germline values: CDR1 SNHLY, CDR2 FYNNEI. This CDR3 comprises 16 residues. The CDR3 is CASDREVAGTPNEQFF. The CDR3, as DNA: TGTGCCAGCGACAGGGAGGTAGCGGGAACCCCCAATGAGCAGTTCTTC.